What follows are 25 T cell receptor beta chains derived from one specimen sequenced in a study of T cell changes during pregnancy in multiple sclerosis (dated by TCRdb to between 2018 and 2020). To prepare the library, the immunoSEQ multiplex PCR assay was applied. Here the immuneACCESS table is served through TCRdb, limited to in-frame sequences with V and J called. Missing clones are a known gap in these copies; in checked studies unresolved V genes cover under half, and the rest lacks a known reason. In all, the sample holds 70,000 or so clones, and roughly 91% of those were seen once. Around 0.64% of the sample is held by the ten biggest clonotypes. Material: peripheral blood, obtained in the third trimester of pregnancy. These receptors were collected from a female donor in good health, enrolled as a control in a pregnancy study.

The chain is built from TRBV25-1 and TRBJ1-1; D may be TRBD1 (6 bases). Looked up from germline, CDR1 is MGHDK and CDR2 is SYGVNS. There are 14 residues in the CDR3. Between the trimmed V and J ends, which lost 4 bases and 6 bases, there was a span of 15 bases. The CDR3 spells CASSAQQGGAEAFF. The CDR3 DNA reads as TGTGCCAGCAGTGCCCAACAGGGTGGGGCTGAAGCTTTCTTT. The entire variable domain, with the rest obtained from reference TRBV25-1 and TRBJ1-1, is as follows: EADIYQTPRYLVIGTGKKITLECSQTMGHDKMYWYQQDPGMELHLIHYSYGVNSTEKGDLSSESTVSRIRTEHFPLTLESARPSHTSQYLCASSAQQGGAEAFFGQGTRLTVV.

J is TRBJ2-3 and V is TRBV6-1; D is undetermined. This CDR3 region has 15 residues. The germline V gene encodes CDR1 MNHNS and CDR2 SASEGT. Trimming removed 3 bases at V and 1 base at J, with 11 bases between. CDR3 sequence: CASSDRGNGTDTQYF. The CDR3 nucleotides read TGTGCCAGCAGTGATCGCGGTAATGGCACAGATACGCAGTATTTT.

This chain uses TRBV18 with TRBJ2-5, with 13 positions matching TRBD2. The germline gives CDR1 KGHSH, CDR2 LQKENI. The CDR3 runs 15 residues. V lost 4 bases and J lost 4; bases outside the gene matches: 3. The chain's CDR3 is CASSRRTSGGETQYF. The CDR3 bases are TGTGCCAGCTCACGCCGGACTAGCGGGGGAGAGACCCAGTACTTC.

CDR3 sequence reads: CASSLSGSSGNEQFF. CDR3 nucleotides: TGTGCCAGCAGCCTGAGCGGGAGTTCAGGCAATGAGCAGTTCTTC. The V call is TRBV5-4, the J call TRBJ2-1; the match to TRBD2 covers 8 bases. Germline-derived CDR1 and CDR2 are SGHNT and YYREEE (reference sequence). With V trimmed by 4 bases and J by 6 bases, 9 bases remained unmatched. This CDR3 has 15 amino acids. Full variable domain (rest looked up from reference TRBV5-4 and TRBJ2-1): ETGVTQSPTHLIKTRGQQVTLRCSSQSGHNTVSWYQQALGQGPQFIFQYYREEENGRGNFPPRFSGLQFPNYSSELNVNALELDDSALYLCASSLSGSSGNEQFFGPGTRLTVL.

The J gene is TRBJ2-3, the V gene TRBV6-6; weak D call: TRBD2 (6 bases). Germline V lookup: CDR1 MNHNY, CDR2 SVGAGI (reference sequence). The CDR3 covers 13 residues. Between the trimmed V and J ends, which lost 0 bases and 13 bases, there was a span of 14 bases. The CDR3 loop is CASSYSTGVLEYF. The CDR3 coding sequence is TGTGCCAGCAGTTACTCGACGGGGGTTTTAGAGTATTTT.

This clone was detected only once. CDR3 bases: TGTGCCAGCAGTTACTGGCCCGAGCAGTACTTC. It codes for CASSYWPEQYF. This chain connects TRBV6-5 to TRBJ2-7; D ambiguous. V lost 1 base and J 6 bases, leaving 4 bases between the germline ends. The CDR3 spans 11 residues. Germline CDR1 and CDR2: MNHEY and SVGAGI.

V usage is TRBV27 and J usage is TRBJ2-7; D gene unclear. V shed 5 bases and J shed 2 bases, with 13 bases lying between them. The CDR3 runs 14 residues. Germline assignment: CDR1 MNHEY and CDR2 SMNVEV (reference sequence). The CDR3 bases are TGTGCCAGCAGTCCCCGCCGGCGGCCCTACGAGCAGTACTTC. This translates into CASSPRRRPYEQYF.

This clone showed up just once. The chain combines TRBV9 with TRBJ1-1; TRBD1 is a possible D gene (5 bases). Germline V CDR1 and CDR2: SGDLS, YYNGEE. The V and J ends lost 1 base and 3 bases respectively, with 13 bases between them. The CDR3 is made up of 15 amino acids. CDR3 sequence reads: CASSVKGWGDTEAFF. For the CDR3, the DNA is TGTGCCAGCAGCGTAAAGGGGTGGGGTGACACTGAAGCTTTCTTT.

The CDR3 here is CASSSRDRGSLFEKLFF. For the CDR3, the DNA is TGTGCCAGCAGTTCTCGGGACAGGGGGTCTTTGTTCGAAAAACTGTTTTTT. V and J are TRBV27 and TRBJ1-4; 11 bases agree with TRBD1. The CDR3 is made up of 17 amino acids. The V and J ends lost 4 bases and 8 bases, in that order; junction bases with no gene match: 12. The V gene's germline CDR1 is MNHEY and CDR2 SMNVEV (reference sequence).

This chain uses TRBV6-5 with TRBJ2-2, with 10 bases matching TRBD2. J lost 5 bases, V lost 7 bases, and 4 bases had no gene match. Germline CDR1 MNHEY, CDR2 SVGAGI. The CDR3 spans 14 residues. The DNA of the CDR3 is TGTGCCAGCATACGAGCGGGGGGGACCGGGGAGCTGTTTTTT. As protein: CASIRAGGTGELFF.

This chain joins TRBV30 and TRBJ1-2; perhaps TRBD1 as D (5 bases). V dropped 0 bases and J dropped 8 bases, with 13 bases sitting between them. The germline CDR1 and CDR2 sequences are GTSNPN and SVGIG (reference sequence). The CDR3 is 13 amino acids. The CDR3 nucleotides are TGTGCCTGGAGTGTCTTTGGGGCCGGCGGCTACACCTTC. Translating it yields CAWSVFGAGGYTF. The full variable domain, completed using reference TRBV30 and TRBJ1-2, is SQTIHQWPATLVQPVGSPLSLECTVEGTSNPNLYWYRQAAGRGLQLLFYSVGIGQISSEVPQNLSASRPQDRQFILSSKKLLLSDSGFYLCAWSVFGAGGYTFGSGTRLTVV.

The chain recombines TRBV29-1 with TRBJ1-3, with 7 nucleotides matching TRBD1. V lost 5 bases, J lost 8 bases, and 6 bases stayed unmatched. Germline CDR1 is SQVTM and CDR2 is ANQGSEA. The CDR3 loop spans 12 amino acids. The CDR3 is CSVQTGSHTIYF. Here the CDR3 DNA reads TGCAGCGTTCAGACAGGGAGCCACACCATATATTTT.

This clone was observed once. This sequence joins TRBV6-5 and TRBJ2-4; D unresolved. Per germline, CDR1 MNHEY and CDR2 SVGAGI. The CDR3 runs to 15 residues. Trimming left V 2 bases short and J 6 bases short, with 14 bases between. The CDR3 loop is CASSYAWQTTNIQYF. In DNA form, the CDR3 reads TGTGCCAGCAGTTACGCGTGGCAGACAACAAACATTCAGTACTTC.

This chain links TRBV2 with TRBJ2-7; TRBD2 is a possible D gene (6 bases). Germline V gene sequence: CDR1 SNHLY, CDR2 FYNNEI. This CDR3 has 13 residues. Trimming took 7 bases from V and 3 from J, leaving 13 bases between them. CDR3 residues: CASNPGLGYEQYF. The CDR3 DNA reads as TGTGCCAGCAATCCGGGACTGGGCTACGAGCAGTACTTC.

This clone has a handful of counts. J is TRBJ2-2 and V is TRBV6-4; D possibly corresponds to TRBD1 (5 bases). This CDR3 is built from 16 residues. Trimming shortened V by 2 bases and J by 1 base, and 11 bases separated the two germline ends. From germline, CDR1 is MRHNA and CDR2 SNTAGT. In nucleotides, the CDR3 is TGTGCCAGCAGTGACAGGCCAGGGAAGAACACCGGGGAGCTGTTTTTT. It is translated as CASSDRPGKNTGELFF.

J is TRBJ1-5 and V is TRBV28, with D maybe TRBD1 (5 bases). V lost 9 bases and J lost 7, with 19 bases in between. Germline V lookup: CDR1 MDHEN, CDR2 SYDVKM. CDR3 length: 14 amino acids. The CDR3 protein is CASQGRQGSQPQHF. The CDR3 DNA sequence: TGTGCCAGTCAAGGACGTCAGGGAAGCCAGCCCCAGCATTTT.

This chain joins TRBV6-6 and TRBJ2-7, with a possible D match to TRBD1 (5 bases). CDR1 MNHNY and CDR2 SVGAGI come from the germline V gene (reference sequence). Deletions cut 2 bases from V and 4 bases from J, with 15 bases between. The CDR3 is made up of 15 amino acids. CDR3 coding DNA: TGTGCCAGCAGTTACCCCCTCGACAGCCTGTACGAGCAGTACTTC. Protein product: CASSYPLDSLYEQYF.

The chain carries TRBV5-4 and TRBJ2-3, with 7 bases that match TRBD1. The CDR3 consists of 14 residues. V shed 4 bases and J 4 bases; nucleotides not matched to a gene: 6. The germline CDR1 and CDR2 sequences are SGHNT and YYREEE (reference sequence). DNA of the CDR3: TGTGCCAGCAGCCGAAAACAGGGGTCAGATACGCAGTATTTT. It is translated as CASSRKQGSDTQYF.

The V and J genes are TRBV7-6 and TRBJ1-1, with D hard to call. V lost 1 base and J 0 bases, leaving 9 bases between the germline ends. This CDR3 is built from 15 residues. Germline V gives CDR1 SGHVS, CDR2 FNYEAQ. The CDR3 loop reads CASSLGGLMNTEAFF. DNA of the CDR3: TGTGCCAGCAGCTTAGGAGGGTTAATGAACACTGAAGCTTTCTTT.

V is TRBV27 and J is TRBJ2-5, with D possibly being TRBD1 (6 bases). Per the germline V gene, CDR1 is MNHEY and CDR2 is SMNVEV (reference sequence). CDR3 size: 15 residues. Trimming left V 1 base short and J 5 bases short, with 14 bases between. In nucleotides, the CDR3 is TGTGCCAGCAGTTTATTTCAGGGGAAGGGGGAGACCCAGTACTTC. Translated, it gives CASSLFQGKGETQYF.

The chain links TRBV7-9 to TRBJ2-1, with D tentatively TRBD1 (6 bases). Germline V gene sequence: CDR1 SEHNR, CDR2 FQNEAQ (reference sequence). This CDR3 has 11 amino acids. V lost 8 bases to trimming and J lost 8 bases, with 10 bases between them. This CDR3 reads CASVWGHEQFF. CDR3 bases: TGTGCCAGCGTTTGGGGGCATGAGCAGTTCTTC.

The count of this clone is one. The chain has TRBV4-3 and TRBJ2-5; TRBD1 aligns across 7 bases. Germline trimming cut 1 base from V and 5 bases from J; bases unmatched to any gene: 13. Germline values: CDR1 LGHNA, CDR2 YSLEER. The length of the CDR3 is 17 residues. CDR3 sequence (DNA): TGCGCCAGCAGCCAAGTGGGACAGATAACCTTAGGGGAGACCCAGTACTTC. Its protein is CASSQVGQITLGETQYF.

The chain carries TRBV7-2 and TRBJ2-1; 7 bases are a match to TRBD2. Per the germline V gene, CDR1 is SGHTA and CDR2 is FQGNSA. V dropped 4 bases and J dropped 4; count of bases not matched to a gene: 10. The CDR3 consists of 16 residues. The chain's CDR3 is CASSSRGEGYYNEQFF. The CDR3 DNA is TGTGCCAGCAGCTCCCGGGGGGAGGGCTATTACAATGAGCAGTTCTTC.

The rearrangement links TRBV2 to TRBJ2-7; 10 bases align to TRBD2. This CDR3 has 13 amino acids. CDR1 and CDR2 from the germline V gene are SNHLY and FYNNEI. V lost 8 bases to trimming and J lost 7 bases; unmatched junction nucleotides: 8. The chain's CDR3 is CASGLGLAKEQYF. CDR3 nucleotide sequence: TGTGCCAGCGGCTTGGGACTAGCGAAGGAGCAGTACTTC.

This CDR3 reads CASSDWVVAGGIYEQYF. The CDR3, as DNA: TGTGCCAGCAGTGACTGGGTTGTAGCGGGGGGGATTTACGAGCAGTACTTC. The chain links TRBV6-1 to TRBJ2-7; 11 bases match TRBD2. Unmatched junction bases numbered 11, after V lost 3 bases and J lost 4 bases. The germline V gene has CDR1 MNHNS and CDR2 SASEGT. This CDR3 has 17 residues.